This TCR beta chain derives from a study of blood T cell repertoires in COVID-19. The overall study: The United States, Italy and Spain provided the acute and convalescent COVID-19 samples. From T cells, B-cell-depleted T cells, or PBMCs came the material, which was cDNA or gDNA.

The CDR3 has 11 amino acids. Germline loops: CDR1 GTSNPN, CDR2 SVGIG (reference sequence). Trimming took off 5 bases at V and 5 bases at J, with 8 bases between the two ends. Per the study methods: The authors estimated nucleated cell counts from reference gene primer amplification. This table comes from immunoSEQ multiplex PCR, and its TCRdb copy is limited to in-frame clones, with some not included. The V and J calls and the clone size are those of that table, but D and trimming were determined from the DNA. The profile covers some 460,000 clones, with about 89% appearing a single time and roughly 4.3% taken by the ten largest.

This chain uses TRBV30 with TRBJ2-3; the D is unclear. Sequenced input: peripheral blood. The source is a woman aged 25 to 39 with acute or convalescent COVID-19. The CDR3 DNA reads TGTGCCTGGGACACCCAAGATACGCAGTATTTT. Amino acids: CAWDTQDTQYF.